The 7 T cell receptor beta chains below were found in one sample sequenced in a study of PD-1 blockade in classical Hodgkin lymphoma. Profiled with immunoSEQ multiplex PCR; TCRdb holds only in-frame clones, not every one. The top ten hold about 16% of the sample, which has 40,000 to 60,000 clones, over 60% seen once. Every patient had relapsed following autologous stem cell transplantation, and cohorts differed in brentuximab vedotin exposure. The sequencing used peripheral blood mononuclear cells (PBMCs), collected before the second cycle of nivolumab. The receptors derive from a human donor with classical Hodgkin lymphoma.

This chain joins TRBV5-1 and TRBJ1-3; D is perhaps TRBD1 (6 bases). Trimming took 0 bases from V and 3 from J, leaving 13 bases between them. The CDR3 length is 16 residues. Germline assignment: CDR1 SGHRS and CDR2 YFSETQ. The CDR3 DNA is TGCGCCAGCAGCTTGGTGGGGGCATCGGTTGGAAACACCATATATTTT. It codes for CASSLVGASVGNTIYF.

This clone has just a few counts. The gene calls are TRBV28 and TRBJ2-3; a possible D gene is TRBD2 (5 bases). The CDR3 extends over 13 amino acids. The germline V and J ends were trimmed by 11 bases and 6 bases, with 18 bases remaining between them. Germline V gene data show CDR1 as MDHEN and CDR2 as SYDVKM. CDR3 region: CASLVSSSDTQYF. The CDR3 DNA sequence: TGTGCCTCACTAGTCTCAAGCTCGGATACGCAGTATTTT.

This rearrangement joins TRBV27 to TRBJ2-1; unclear D gene. V lost 7 bases and J lost 8, with 15 bases in between. Germline-derived CDR1 and CDR2 are MNHEY and SMNVEV (reference sequence). This CDR3 is built from 13 residues. The CDR3 DNA reads as TGTGCCAGCACAATCAAATTGGGCGATGAGCAGTTCTTC. Translated, it gives CASTIKLGDEQFF.

The chain couples TRBV7-9 to TRBJ2-6; 8 bases are shared with TRBD2. V lost 4 bases, J lost 13 bases, and 9 bases stayed unmatched. Germline values: CDR1 SEHNR, CDR2 FQNEAQ (reference sequence). The CDR3 covers 14 residues. In nucleotides, the CDR3 is TGTGCCAGCAGCTCCTCGGGGGGGGCAGGTGTCCTGACTTTC. It translates to CASSSSGGAGVLTF.

V is TRBV14 and J is TRBJ1-3, with D tentatively TRBD1 (5 bases). The CDR3 length is 14 residues. With 7 bases removed from V and 0 bases from J, the gap between germline ends came to 10 bases. Germline V gene sequence: CDR1 SGHDN, CDR2 FVKESK. CDR3 nucleotide sequence: TGTGCCAGCAACCAGGGATACTCTGGAAACACCATATATTTT. Translation gives CASNQGYSGNTIYF.

The chain joins TRBV6-6 to TRBJ1-4; 10 bases align to TRBD1. This CDR3 has 16 amino acids. Per the germline V gene, CDR1 is MNHNY and CDR2 is SVGAGI (reference sequence). V shed 5 bases and J 7 bases; nucleotides not matched to a gene: 10. The CDR3 region is CASSPPRTGGGEKLFF. CDR3 bases: TGTGCCAGCAGTCCCCCCCGGACAGGGGGAGGTGAAAAACTGTTTTTT.

This chain connects TRBV6-5 to TRBJ1-5, with 7 bases fitting TRBD1. This CDR3 comprises 13 residues. Unmatched junction bases numbered 5, after V lost 5 bases and J lost 7 bases. CDR1 and CDR2 from the germline V gene are MNHEY and SVGAGI. The CDR3 nucleotides are TGTGCCAGCAGTGCGACAGGGATCCAGCCCCAGCATTTT. This encodes CASSATGIQPQHF.